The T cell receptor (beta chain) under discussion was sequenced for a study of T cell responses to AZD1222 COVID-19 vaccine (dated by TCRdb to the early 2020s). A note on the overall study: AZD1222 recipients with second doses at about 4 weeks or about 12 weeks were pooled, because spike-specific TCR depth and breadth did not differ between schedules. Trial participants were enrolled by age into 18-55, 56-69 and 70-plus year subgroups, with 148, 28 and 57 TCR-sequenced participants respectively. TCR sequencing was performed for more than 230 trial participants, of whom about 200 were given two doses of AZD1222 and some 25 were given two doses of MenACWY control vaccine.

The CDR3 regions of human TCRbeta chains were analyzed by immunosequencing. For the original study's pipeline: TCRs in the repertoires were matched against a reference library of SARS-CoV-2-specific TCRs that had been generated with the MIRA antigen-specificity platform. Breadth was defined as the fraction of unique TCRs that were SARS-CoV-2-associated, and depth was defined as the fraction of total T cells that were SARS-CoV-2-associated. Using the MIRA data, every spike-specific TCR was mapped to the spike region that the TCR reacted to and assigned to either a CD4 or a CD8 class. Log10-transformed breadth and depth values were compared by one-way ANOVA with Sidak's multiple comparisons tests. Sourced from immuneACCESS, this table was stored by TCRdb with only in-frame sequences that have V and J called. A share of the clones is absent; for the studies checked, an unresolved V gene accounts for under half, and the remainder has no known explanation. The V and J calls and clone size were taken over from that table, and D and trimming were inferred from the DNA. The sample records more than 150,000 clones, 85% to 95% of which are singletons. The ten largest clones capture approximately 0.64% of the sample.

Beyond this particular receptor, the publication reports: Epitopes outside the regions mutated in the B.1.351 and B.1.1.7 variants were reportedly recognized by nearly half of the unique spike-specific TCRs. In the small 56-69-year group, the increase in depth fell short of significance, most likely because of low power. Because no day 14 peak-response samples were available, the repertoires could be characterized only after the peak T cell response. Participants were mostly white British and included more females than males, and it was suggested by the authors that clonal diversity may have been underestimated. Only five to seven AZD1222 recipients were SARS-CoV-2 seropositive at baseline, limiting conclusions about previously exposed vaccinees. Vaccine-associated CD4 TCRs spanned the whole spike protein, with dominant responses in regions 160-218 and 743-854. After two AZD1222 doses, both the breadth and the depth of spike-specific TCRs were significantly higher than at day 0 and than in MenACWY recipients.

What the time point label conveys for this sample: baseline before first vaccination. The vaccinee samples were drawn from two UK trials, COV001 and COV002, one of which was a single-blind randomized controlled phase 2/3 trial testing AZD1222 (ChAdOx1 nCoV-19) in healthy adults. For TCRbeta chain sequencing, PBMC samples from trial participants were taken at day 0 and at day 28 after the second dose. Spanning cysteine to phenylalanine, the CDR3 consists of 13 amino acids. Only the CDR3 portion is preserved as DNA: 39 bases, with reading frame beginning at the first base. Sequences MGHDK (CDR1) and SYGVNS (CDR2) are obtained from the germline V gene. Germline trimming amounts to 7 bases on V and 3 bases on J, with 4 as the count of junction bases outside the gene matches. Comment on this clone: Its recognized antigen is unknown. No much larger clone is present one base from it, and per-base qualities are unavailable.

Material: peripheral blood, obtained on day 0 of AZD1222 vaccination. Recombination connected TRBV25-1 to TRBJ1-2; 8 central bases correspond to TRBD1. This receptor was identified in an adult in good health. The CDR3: CASMDRAHYGYTF. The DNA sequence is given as TGTGCCAGCATGGACAGGGCGCACTATGGCTACACCTTC.